This TCR beta chain was captured in a study of blood T cell repertoires in COVID-19. The overall study: Specimens from acute and convalescent COVID-19 originated in the United States, Italy and Spain. T cells, B-cell-depleted T cells, or PBMCs provided the cDNA or gDNA that served as material.

Source study methods: Counts of nucleated cells, estimated from reference gene primer amplification, were obtained. This table comes from immunoSEQ multiplex PCR, and its TCRdb copy is limited to in-frame clones, with some not included. Clonal size and the V and J genes are those of that table, whereas D and trimming came from the DNA. The sample has 310,000 or so clones, about 87% seen once. CDR3 length equals 16 residues. From germline, CDR1 is MGHRA and CDR2 YSYEKL. V gave up 4 bases and J gave up 2 bases; unmatched junction bases: 3. This clone was recorded a few times. The Seattle patients joined while their infection was active and were tracked longitudinally afterward.

V gene TRBV4-1 combines with J gene TRBJ2-5; 14 bases fit TRBD2. This receptor was identified in a man aged 25-40 years with COVID-19, enrolled during active disease. The sample comprised peripheral blood. In DNA, the CDR3 is TGCGCCAGCAGCCGCGGACTAGCGGGAGGACAAGAGACCCAGTACTTC. Translation gives CASSRGLAGGQETQYF.